Below, one T cell receptor (beta chain) is given with its context. This sample was included in a study of blood T cell repertoires in COVID-19. On the study more broadly: Acute and convalescent COVID-19 specimens originated in the United States, Italy and Spain.

Per the authors' pipeline: Amplification with reference gene primers provided the estimates of nucleated cell counts. The method was immunoSEQ multiplex PCR; TCRdb's version includes in-frame clones alone and lacks a portion of them. V, J and clone size were drawn from that table, and D and trimming were deduced from the DNA. The sample records 490,000 or so clones, around 89% being singletons. The CDR3 has 16 amino acids. After removal of 4 bases from V and 5 bases from J, the junction contained 6 bases not matched to a gene. Germline values: CDR1 SGHRS, CDR2 YFSETQ. The chain uses TRBV5-1 and TRBJ2-5; 15 nucleotides align to TRBD2. This clonotype originated in a woman in her thirties or forties who had recovered from COVID-19. The specimen sequenced was PBMCs or T cells enriched from blood (not recorded which). The CDR3 DNA follows: TGCGCCAGCAGCAAGGGACTAGCGGGAGGAGTGGAGACCCAGTACTTC. As protein: CASSKGLAGGVETQYF.